This T cell receptor beta chain emerged from a study of Tregs in tolerant kidney transplant recipients. Study-level points and caveats: Activated donor B cell expansion appeared to reveal the most relevant donor-specific TCRbeta repertoire.

Germline V lookup: CDR1 SGDLS, CDR2 YYNGEE. The CDR3 sequence is 15 residues long. V dropped 3 bases and J dropped 5 bases, with 17 bases sitting between them. Comment on this clone: Its antigen is undetermined.

Clones were read by immunoSEQ multiplex PCR, and TCRdb kept only the in-frame ones, dropping some. The table records some 70,000 clones, approximately 88% of them present only once. Unstimulated Tregs (CD4+CD25+CD127-) and CD4+CD25- non-Tregs were sorted from PBMCs. The clonotype was recovered from a human donor who received a combined kidney and bone marrow transplant. The sequencing here drew on CD4+ T cells from blood, taken before the transplant. V usage is TRBV9 and J usage is TRBJ1-2; D is possibly TRBD1 (6 bases). Here the CDR3 reads CASSAQGPSGYGYTF. The CDR3 coding sequence is TGTGCCAGCAGCGCCCAGGGGCCTTCAGGGTATGGCTACACCTTC.